These T cell receptor beta chains were read from a single sample in a study of shared clonotypes between healthy human individuals. TCRdb's table, derived via immunoSEQ multiplex PCR, lists solely in-frame clones and lacks some. In the table there are 300,000 to 400,000 clones, over 70% of which are singletons. The sample taken for sequencing was memory CD4+ T cells sorted from blood. These receptors were collected from a man aged 30 to 39 in good health. The CDR3 runs from the conserved cysteine through the conserved F or W. A D gene is named only where the DNA matches it firmly. The listing skips clone size in some rows; elsewhere it reads once, few, many or a size class.

d_call clone_size j_call v_call cdr3_aa cdr3_nt
- many TRBJ1-1 TRBV15 CATSRELEAFF TGTGCCACCAGCAGAGAGTTAGAAGCTTTCTTT
- - TRBJ1-2 TRBV2 CASSDQYSPSYGYTF TGTGCCAGCAGTGACCAGTACAGTCCAAGCTATGGCTACACCTTC
TRBD1 - TRBJ2-7 TRBV30 CAWSLRGFSYEQYF TGTGCCTGGAGTCTCAGGGGGTTCTCCTACGAGCAGTACTTC
- - TRBJ1-5 TRBV19 CASSILGTWVSNQPQHF TGTGCCAGTAGTATCCTGGGGACATGGGTTAGCAATCAGCCCCAGCATTTT
- - TRBJ2-2 TRBV5-1 CASSPGVSDTGELFF TGCGCCAGCAGCCCCGGTGTTAGCGACACCGGGGAGCTGTTTTTT
- few TRBJ1-2 TRBV18 CASSPTDHGLYGYTF TGTGCCAGCTCACCTACCGACCATGGGTTATATGGCTACACCTTC
- many TRBJ2-7 TRBV6-1 CASSEDVGFYEQYF TGTGCCAGCAGTGAAGACGTGGGCTTCTACGAGCAGTACTTC
TRBD2 - TRBJ2-4 TRBV15 CATGTSGQNIQYF TGTGCCACCGGGACTAGCGGCCAAAACATTCAGTACTTC
TRBD2 - TRBJ2-1 TRBV7-7 CASSLSRTSHYNEQFF TGTGCTAGCAGCTTAAGTCGGACTAGCCATTACAATGAGCAGTTCTTC
- few TRBJ2-1 TRBV5-1 CASRPVSYNEQFF TGCGCCAGCAGGCCCGTTTCCTACAATGAGCAGTTCTTC
- - TRBJ2-7 TRBV6-1 CASTLNYEQYF TGTGCCAGCACTCTGAACTACGAGCAGTACTTC
- - TRBJ2-7 TRBV7-9 CASSATGLLREQYF TGTGCCAGCAGCGCTACGGGACTCCTAAGGGAGCAGTACTTC
- few TRBJ2-7 TRBV28 CASSLHYEQYF TGTGCCAGCAGTCTTCACTACGAGCAGTACTTC
- - TRBJ2-1 TRBV10-3 CAISESGGGLNNEQFF TGTGCCATCAGTGAGTCGGGGGGAGGTTTAAACAATGAGCAGTTCTTC
- once TRBJ2-7 TRBV11-2 CASSITGEYYEQYF TGTGCCAGCAGCATAACAGGTGAATACTACGAGCAGTACTTC
- - TRBJ2-6 TRBV28 CASSLALSGANVLTF TGTGCCAGCAGTTTGGCCCTTTCTGGGGCCAACGTCCTGACTTTC
- - TRBJ2-1 TRBV19 CASSIQAESYNEQFF TGTGCCAGTAGTATACAAGCGGAATCCTACAATGAGCAGTTCTTC
TRBD1 - TRBJ1-1 TRBV19 CASVPGQVNTEAFF TGTGCCAGTGTCCCGGGACAGGTGAACACTGAAGCTTTCTTT
- - TRBJ1-2 TRBV9 CASSPRREHYGYTF TGTGCCAGCAGCCCCCGCAGGGAGCACTATGGCTACACCTTC
- - TRBJ2-7 TRBV11-2 CASSAGYEQYF TGTGCCAGCAGCGCTGGATACGAGCAGTACTTC
- - TRBJ1-3 TRBV11-2 CASSLSGAGNTIYF TGTGCCAGCAGCTTATCGGGGGCTGGAAACACCATATATTTT
- - TRBJ1-1 TRBV5-5 CASSLGGTGEAFF TGTGCCAGCAGCTTGGGGGGAACAGGAGAAGCTTTCTTT
- - TRBJ2-2 TRBV18 CASSPRFGELFF TGTGCCAGCTCACCACGCTTCGGGGAGCTGTTTTTT
- - TRBJ1-1 TRBV6-1 CASSGQPGREAFF TGTGCCAGCAGTGGACAACCGGGGCGGGAAGCTTTCTTT
TRBD1 - TRBJ2-3 TRBV18 CASSPIQGVGTDTQYF TGTGCCAGCTCACCTATCCAGGGGGTTGGCACAGATACGCAGTATTTT
- - TRBJ2-7 TRBV28 CASSTSTYEQYF TGTGCCAGCAGTACATCGACCTACGAGCAGTACTTC
- - TRBJ1-6 TRBV7-8 CASSLGLDNSPLHF TGTGCCAGCAGCTTAGGACTAGATAATTCACCCCTCCACTTT
TRBD2 - TRBJ2-3 TRBV28 CASSVEGTSVDTQYF TGTGCCAGCAGTGTGGAGGGGACTAGCGTTGATACGCAGTATTTT
- - TRBJ2-2 TRBV28 CASSPSGNTGELFF TGTGCCAGCAGCCCGAGCGGGAACACCGGGGAGCTGTTTTTT
TRBD1 - TRBJ1-2 TRBV7-4 CASSLVFFTRDSETNYGYTF TGTGCCAGCAGCTTAGTGTTTTTTACCCGGGACAGCGAAACTAACTATGGCTACACCTTC
- - TRBJ1-1 TRBV6-1 CASRPGGGTEAFF TGTGCCAGCCGCCCCGGGGGAGGTACTGAAGCTTTCTTT
- few TRBJ1-1 TRBV19 CASRGQGKWNTEAFF TGTGCCAGTAGGGGGCAGGGGAAATGGAACACTGAAGCTTTCTTT
TRBD1 - TRBJ2-2 TRBV18 CASSGLTGMNTGELFF TGTGCCAGCTCGGGATTGACAGGGATGAACACCGGGGAGCTGTTTTTT
- - TRBJ1-2 TRBV7-9 CASSSRDTPQGGYTF TGTGCCAGCAGCTCACGGGACACTCCTCAAGGAGGCTACACCTTC
- - TRBJ1-5 TRBV29-1 CSVEDGRAGQPQHF TGCAGCGTTGAAGATGGCAGGGCCGGACAGCCCCAGCATTTT
- once TRBJ1-1 TRBV11-2 CASDFSSSNTEAFF TGTGCCAGCGATTTTAGTTCTTCGAACACTGAAGCTTTCTTT
- many TRBJ2-5 TRBV29-1 CSVESAQETQYF TGCAGCGTTGAATCGGCGCAAGAGACCCAGTACTTC
TRBD1 - TRBJ1-5 TRBV6-6 CASSDRGRQPQHF TGTGCCAGCAGTGACAGGGGAAGGCAGCCCCAGCATTTT
TRBD1 - TRBJ2-7 TRBV27 CASRSQGAEQYF TGTGCCAGCAGAAGCCAGGGGGCCGAGCAGTACTTC
- - TRBJ1-5 TRBV18 CASSPEPPTQHF TGTGCCAGCTCACCGGAACCTCCGACCCAGCATTTT
- - TRBJ2-7 TRBV7-2 CASSPISPGGEQYF TGTGCCAGCAGCCCCATTTCCCCCGGTGGGGAGCAGTACTTC
TRBD2 few TRBJ2-3 TRBV5-6 CASSFGLAGDGTDTQYF TGTGCCAGCAGCTTCGGACTAGCGGGAGATGGCACAGATACGCAGTATTTT
- once TRBJ1-4 TRBV28 CASSDRTDNEKLFF TGTGCCAGCAGTGACAGGACCGATAATGAAAAACTGTTTTTT
- - TRBJ1-2 TRBV28 CASSLSGHSGGYTF TGTGCCAGCAGTTTATCAGGACACTCGGGTGGCTACACCTTC
- - TRBJ2-5 TRBV11-2 CATQRGSQETQYF TGTGCCACCCAGAGGGGTAGCCAAGAGACCCAGTACTTC
- - TRBJ2-1 TRBV28 CATRGPYNEQFF TGTGCCACCCGTGGCCCCTACAATGAGCAGTTCTTC
TRBD1 once TRBJ2-7 TRBV7-2 CASSEGTRTGSYEQYF TGTGCCAGCAGCGAAGGCACCCGGACAGGTTCCTACGAGCAGTACTTC
TRBD1 - TRBJ1-4 TRBV6-5 CASATGDRVLEKLFF TGTGCCAGTGCAACAGGGGACAGGGTGCTGGAAAAACTGTTTTTT
- - TRBJ2-5 TRBV18 CASSLTRTGAGETQYF TGTGCCAGCTCACTCACCAGAACAGGGGCGGGGGAGACCCAGTACTTC
TRBD2 - TRBJ2-7 TRBV7-8 CASSPVGGEDEQYF TGTGCCAGCAGCCCCGTTGGGGGGGAAGACGAGCAGTACTTC
- - TRBJ2-2 TRBV28 CASSLSRTSTGELFF TGTGCCAGCAGTTTATCCAGGACTTCCACCGGGGAGCTGTTTTTT
TRBD1 - TRBJ2-3 TRBV30 CAWSLGQETDTQYF TGTGCCTGGAGTCTCGGACAGGAAACAGATACGCAGTATTTT
TRBD2 - TRBJ2-1 TRBV10-1 CASSSSMGGSVMNEQFF TGCGCCAGCAGTTCCTCGATGGGCGGGAGTGTCATGAATGAGCAGTTCTTC
- - TRBJ1-3 TRBV11-2 CASSLDQDSSGNTIYF TGTGCCAGCAGCTTAGATCAGGACAGCTCTGGAAACACCATATATTTT
TRBD2 few TRBJ2-1 TRBV6-1 CASRSSGRDEQFF TGTGCCAGCAGGAGTAGCGGGAGGGATGAGCAGTTCTTC
TRBD1 - TRBJ1-1 TRBV7-9 CASSRQGALTEAFF TGTGCCAGCAGCCGGCAGGGGGCTCTCACTGAAGCTTTCTTT
- many TRBJ2-7 TRBV29-1 CSVEWRGYEQYF TGCAGCGTCGAGTGGAGGGGCTACGAGCAGTACTTC
- once TRBJ2-1 TRBV18 CASSPSRLYNEQFF TGTGCCAGCTCACCAAGTAGGCTATACAATGAGCAGTTCTTC
- - TRBJ2-2 TRBV2 CASSGTQTNTGELFF TGTGCCAGCAGTGGGACACAGACGAACACCGGGGAGCTGTTTTTT
- - TRBJ2-7 TRBV5-1 CASSLDPRESAYEQYF TGCGCCAGCAGCTTGGACCCACGGGAGTCTGCCTACGAGCAGTACTTC